The 15 T cell receptor beta chains in this list originate from one sample, sequenced in a study of blood T cell repertoires in COVID-19. This table comes from immunoSEQ multiplex PCR, and its TCRdb copy is limited to in-frame clones, with some not included. The data show tens of thousands of clones, around 87% seen once. The specimen was peripheral blood. Receptor source: a human donor in a cohort sampled during active COVID-19. The donor label of this sample is uncertain.

The table lists this clone with a few counts. The chain carries TRBV2 and TRBJ2-2, with D perhaps matching TRBD1 (6 bases). V lost 4 bases to trimming and J lost 7 bases, with 7 bases between them. The CDR3 extends over 12 amino acids. Germline V gene sequence: CDR1 SNHLY, CDR2 FYNNEI. The chain's CDR3 is CASSADSGELFF. Here the CDR3 DNA reads TGTGCCAGCAGTGCGGACAGCGGGGAGCTGTTTTTT.

This clone was seen just once. This chain joins TRBV4-2 and TRBJ2-3; 11 bases map to TRBD2. Germline CDR1 reads LGHNA; CDR2 reads YNFKEQ. The trim removed 4 bases at V and 9 bases at J, leaving 18 bases unmatched. The CDR3 length is 18 residues. The CDR3 region is CASSLLQLGTSGPPTQYF. Here the CDR3 DNA reads TGTGCCAGCAGCCTGCTTCAGCTCGGGACTAGCGGCCCTCCCACGCAGTATTTT.

The chain uses TRBV10-3 and TRBJ1-2, with 11 bases matching TRBD1. The CDR3 has 15 residues. The J segment lost 2 bases and the V segment lost 2 bases, leaving 1 base of the junction unmatched. The germline CDR1 and CDR2 sequences are ENHRY and SYGVKD. CDR3 nucleotide sequence: TGTGCCATCAGTGAGGGACAGGGGGCGAACTATGGCTACACCTTC. Encoded protein: CAISEGQGANYGYTF.

The table lists this clone with a count of one. The chain joins TRBV11-3 to TRBJ2-1; D not certain. The CDR3 is 16 residues long. Germline V gene lookup returns CDR1 SGHNT and CDR2 YENEEA. The V end lost 3 bases, the J end lost 4 bases, and 16 bases lay between the germline ends. The CDR3 nucleotides read TGTGCCAGCAGCTTGAGCTTGGCAGGCCCTTACAATGAGCAGTTCTTC. Translation: CASSLSLAGPYNEQFF.

CDR3 sequence reads: CASSQTGLHRGKGYNEQFF. The CDR3 DNA reads TGTGCCAGCAGCCAGACTGGACTCCACCGCGGGAAGGGTTACAATGAGCAGTTCTTC. This chain uses TRBV3-1 (or the pseudogene TRBV3-2) with TRBJ2-1; TRBD2 might be the D (6 bases). From germline, CDR1 is LGHDT and CDR2 YNNKEL (reference sequence). The CDR3 contains 19 residues. V dropped 3 bases and J dropped 4 bases, with 25 bases sitting between them.

The gene calls are TRBV6-2 or TRBV6-3 and TRBJ2-1; perhaps TRBD2 as D (5 bases). V lost 5 bases, J lost 6 bases, and 17 bases lay in between. This CDR3 has 15 residues. CDR1 and CDR2 (germline): MNHEY, SVGEGT. The CDR3 DNA follows: TGTGCCAGCAGTCGGACGGGGAAGAGGTTCAATGAGCAGTTCTTC. Its translation is CASSRTGKRFNEQFF.

The chain recombines TRBV9 with TRBJ2-7; 8 bases match TRBD1. The J segment lost 3 bases and the V segment lost 0 bases, leaving 5 bases of the junction unmatched. CDR1 and CDR2 (germline): SGDLS, YYNGEE. CDR3 length equals 15 residues. CDR3 sequence reads: CASSVGDRNNYEQYF. CDR3 nucleotide sequence: TGTGCCAGCAGCGTAGGGGACAGGAATAACTACGAGCAGTACTTC. Full variable domain (remainder filled in from reference TRBV9 and TRBJ2-7): DSGVTQTPKHLITATGQRVTLRCSPRSGDLSVYWYQQSLDQGLQFLIQYYNGEERAKGNILERFSAQQFPDLHSELNLSSLELGDSALYFCASSVGDRNNYEQYFGPGTRLTVT.

The gene calls are TRBV5-1 and TRBJ2-7, with a weak D call TRBD1 (5 bases). The CDR3 contains 14 residues. CDR1 and CDR2 from the germline V gene are SGHRS and YFSETQ. V was pared by 4 bases and J by 1 base, with 12 bases between. CDR3 sequence (DNA): TGCGCCAGCAGCAAAGTGACAGAGTCCTACGAGCAGTACTTC. It codes for CASSKVTESYEQYF.

The chain has TRBV11-2 and TRBJ2-1, with 7 bases fitting TRBD1. Germline lookup yields CDR1 SGHAT and CDR2 FQNNGV. The CDR3 contains 15 residues. Unmatched junction bases numbered 3, after V lost 0 bases and J lost 4 bases. The CDR3 reads CASSLEGTAYNEQFF. DNA for the CDR3: TGTGCCAGCAGCTTAGAAGGGACAGCATACAATGAGCAGTTCTTC.

This rearrangement joins TRBV7-6 to TRBJ2-5; 11 positions match TRBD2. V shed 5 bases and J 4 bases; nucleotides not matched to a gene: 12. Germline CDR1 reads SGHVS; CDR2 reads FNYEAQ. The CDR3 consists of 17 residues. The CDR3 sequence is CASSKNLAGGSRETQYF. CDR3 sequence (DNA): TGTGCCAGCAGCAAAAACTTAGCGGGGGGGTCTAGAGAGACCCAGTACTTC.

The CDR3 sequence: CASSQVGQGAQPQHF. The CDR3 region has the DNA TGCGCCAGCAGCCAAGTGGGACAGGGGGCCCAGCCCCAGCATTTT. The chain uses TRBV4-1 and TRBJ1-5; 12 bases fit TRBD1. CDR3 length: 15 residues. CDR1 is MGHRA, CDR2 YSYEKL, per germline. Trimming at V came to 1 base and at J to 7 bases, leaving 2 bases not matched to a gene.

This chain joins TRBV5-1 and TRBJ2-7, with 10 positions matching TRBD2. The CDR3 is 17 amino acids. Trimming took 0 bases from V and 4 from J; bases not matched to a gene: 10. The germline CDR1 and CDR2 sequences are SGHRS and YFSETQ. CDR3 nucleotide sequence: TGCGCCAGCAGCTTGGGGTCGGGCGCTAGCGGGGGTTACGAGCAGTACTTC. Protein: CASSLGSGASGGYEQYF.

The DNA of the CDR3 is TGCAGCGCCTCCCCCGGGACAGGGGTTCAGCCCCAGCATTTT. Its translation: CSASPGTGVQPQHF. The chain links TRBV29-1 to TRBJ1-5; 10 bases are a match to TRBD1. CDR1 SQVTM and CDR2 ANQGSEA come from the germline V gene. Trimming removed 7 bases from V and 6 bases from J; junction bases left unmatched: 9. There are 14 residues in the CDR3.

V is TRBV12-3 or TRBV12-4 and J is TRBJ1-1; D uncertain. Trimming removed 5 bases at V and 10 bases at J, with 14 bases between. CDR3 length equals 12 residues. CDR3 sequence (DNA): TGTGCCAGCAGTCCTTACACCGGCGGAGCTTTCTTT. As protein: CASSPYTGGAFF.

This clone was counted a few times. V gene TRBV28 combines with J gene TRBJ1-4; no definite D call. The length of the CDR3 is 12 residues. Per germline, CDR1 MDHEN and CDR2 SYDVKM. Trimming cost V 2 bases and J 7 bases, with 5 bases left between them. This chain's CDR3 is CASSLLSEKLFF. The CDR3 DNA follows: TGTGCCAGCAGTTTACTTAGTGAAAAACTGTTTTTT.